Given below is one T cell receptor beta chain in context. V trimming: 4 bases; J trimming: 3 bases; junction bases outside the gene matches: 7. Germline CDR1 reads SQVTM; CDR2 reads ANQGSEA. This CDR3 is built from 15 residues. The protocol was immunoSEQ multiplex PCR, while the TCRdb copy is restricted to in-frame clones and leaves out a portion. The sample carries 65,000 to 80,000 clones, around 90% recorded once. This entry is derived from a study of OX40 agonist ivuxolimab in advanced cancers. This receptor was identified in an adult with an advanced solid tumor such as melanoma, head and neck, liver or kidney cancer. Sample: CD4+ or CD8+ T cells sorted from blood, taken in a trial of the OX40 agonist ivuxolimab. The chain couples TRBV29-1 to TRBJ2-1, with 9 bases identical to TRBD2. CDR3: CSVVGTSRGYNEQFF. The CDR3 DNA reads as TGCAGCGTTGTGGGGACTAGCCGGGGCTACAATGAGCAGTTCTTC.